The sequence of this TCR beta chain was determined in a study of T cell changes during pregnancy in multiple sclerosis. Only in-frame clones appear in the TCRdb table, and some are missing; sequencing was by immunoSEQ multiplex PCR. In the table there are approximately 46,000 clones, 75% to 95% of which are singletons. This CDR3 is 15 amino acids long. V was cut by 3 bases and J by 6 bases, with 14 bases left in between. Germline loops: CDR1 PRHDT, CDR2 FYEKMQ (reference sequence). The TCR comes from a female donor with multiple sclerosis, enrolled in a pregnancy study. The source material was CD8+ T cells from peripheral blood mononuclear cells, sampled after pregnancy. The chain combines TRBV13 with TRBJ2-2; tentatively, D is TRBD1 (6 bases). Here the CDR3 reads CASSLQGIISGELFF. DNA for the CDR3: TGTGCCAGCAGCTTGCAGGGGATTATCTCCGGGGAGCTGTTTTTT.